A selection of T cell receptor beta chains follows, all from one sample in a study of blood T cell repertoires in COVID-19. Produced via immunoSEQ multiplex PCR; TCRdb's table is partial and in-frame only. Counted here are about 100,000 clones, 65% to 80% occurring once; the ten biggest clones make up 1.5% to 2%. The sequencing sample was made of peripheral blood. These TCRs come from a woman aged 40-49 years with acute or convalescent COVID-19. The CDR3 runs from the conserved cysteine through the conserved F or W. The D gene is left open where the match is weak. Clone sizes are given selectively: once, few, many, or a class where the clone is expanded.

>TRBJ1-3|.|TRBV5-6|.
TGTGCCAGCAGCGCTGCAGGGTCTGGAAACACCATATATTTT
CASSAAGSGNTIYF
>TRBJ2-1|TRBD2|TRBV4-1|many
TGCGCCAGCAGCCACGCGGGGGGCGGCCACAATGAGCAGTTCTTC
CASSHAGGGHNEQFF
>TRBJ1-2|.|TRBV10-3|few
TGTGCCATCAGTGTAGTGACAGGAGGTAACTATGGCTACACCTTC
CAISVVTGGNYGYTF
>TRBJ1-1|.|TRBV6-2/TRBV6-3|.
TGTGCCAGCAGTCAAACCGACCCGGGGTACGCTGAAGCTTTCTTT
CASSQTDPGYAEAFF
>TRBJ1-5|.|TRBV29-1|.
TGCAGCGTTCAACAGGGTTCCAATCAGCCCCAGCATTTT
CSVQQGSNQPQHF
>TRBJ2-7|.|TRBV5-4|.
TGTGCCAGCAGCCTGCAGGGGCCGAACTACGAGCAGTACTTC
CASSLQGPNYEQYF
>TRBJ1-1|TRBD1|TRBV7-9|.
TGTGCCAGCACCCCCGAGCTAGGTGGGACAGTCGACTTCATGAACACTGAAGCTTTCTTT
CASTPELGGTVDFMNTEAFF
>TRBJ2-1|.|TRBV15|.
TGTGCCACCAGCAGAGATCCCCAGAACAATGAGCAGTTCTTC
CATSRDPQNNEQFF
>TRBJ2-2|.|TRBV30|.
TGTGCCTGGAAGCCAGGGGTTTACACCGGGGAGCTGTTTTTT
CAWKPGVYTGELFF
>TRBJ2-3|.|TRBV27|.
TGTGCCAGCAGTACCGGGCGAGGGAGGACGCAGTATTTT
CASSTGRGRTQYF
>TRBJ2-7|TRBD1|TRBV9|.
TGTGCCAGCAGCCCACAGGGACAGGGCTACGAGCAGTACTTC
CASSPQGQGYEQYF
>TRBJ1-1|.|TRBV12-3/TRBV12-4|once
TGTGCCAGCAGACTACAGGGTAGGACTGAAGCTTTCTTT
CASRLQGRTEAFF
>TRBJ2-7|.|TRBV28|few
TGTGCCAGCAGTCCCCTTGAGGTAGTTGAATCCTACGAGCAGTACTTC
CASSPLEVVESYEQYF
>TRBJ2-7|.|TRBV2|.
TGTGCCAGCAGTGGTGGACAGTACGAGCAGTACTTC
CASSGGQYEQYF
>TRBJ1-2|TRBD1|TRBV19|.
TGTGCCAGTAGTATGGGGGCAGGGGGCGGCGGTGGCTACACCTTC
CASSMGAGGGGGYTF
>TRBJ2-5|.|TRBV7-9|.
TGTGCCAGCAGCTTAGGCCTTCTCAGCCAAGAGACCCAGTACTTC
CASSLGLLSQETQYF
>TRBJ2-3|TRBD2|TRBV30|.
TGTGCCTGGACTAGCGGGGGCGGTACGCAGTATTTT
CAWTSGGGTQYF
>TRBJ1-1|TRBD1|TRBV18|.
TGTGCCAGCTCACCGGGACAGGAATTATCAGCTTTCTTT
CASSPGQELSAFF
>TRBJ1-1|.|TRBV11-2|.
TGTGCCAGCAGACAACAAGAGAACACTGAAGCTTTCTTT
CASRQQENTEAFF
>TRBJ2-3|TRBD2|TRBV25-1|.
TGTGCCAGCAGTCGGGGACTAGCCGTAGATACGCAGTATTTT
CASSRGLAVDTQYF
>TRBJ2-6|TRBD1|TRBV7-2|.
TGTGCCAGCAGTCCTGACAGGGTGAGGGCCAACGTCCTGACTTTC
CASSPDRVRANVLTF
>TRBJ2-2|TRBD1|TRBV11-3|.
TGTGCCAGCAGCCGGGGACAGAGCTACACCGGGGAGCTGTTTTTT
CASSRGQSYTGELFF
>TRBJ2-7|TRBD2|TRBV11-2|.
TGTGCCAGCAGCTTAGGGTCCCGGGGGGCCTACGAGCAGTACTTC
CASSLGSRGAYEQYF
>TRBJ1-5|TRBD1|TRBV15|few
TGTGCCACCAGCTGGCATGGAACGGGACAGGGGTATCAGCCCCAGCATTTT
CATSWHGTGQGYQPQHF
>TRBJ2-5|.|TRBV29-1|once
TGCAGCCTGCGGGGCGGGGAGACCCAGTACTTC
CSLRGGETQYF
>TRBJ2-1|.|TRBV7-3|.
TGTGCCAGCAGCTTATCACAGGGCAATGAGCAGTTCTTC
CASSLSQGNEQFF
>TRBJ2-5|TRBD2|TRBV29-1|.
TGCAGCGTTAGTGTGGGATTTCGGACTAGCGGGGGGTTTGGGGAAGAGACCCAGTACTTC
CSVSVGFRTSGGFGEETQYF
>TRBJ2-5|TRBD1|TRBV9|.
TGTGCCAGCAGCGTCAATCAGGGGGCGCGTCAAGAGACCCAGTACTTC
CASSVNQGARQETQYF
>TRBJ2-2|.|TRBV5-1|.
TGCGCCAGCAGCATTGCACGAGGGCAGGACCCCGGGGAGCTGTTTTTT
CASSIARGQDPGELFF
>TRBJ1-4|.|TRBV7-9|.
TGTGCCAGCAGCCTCAGAACAACTAATGAAAAACTGTTTTTT
CASSLRTTNEKLFF
>TRBJ2-3|.|TRBV7-6|few
TGTGCCAGCAGGCCACCAACAGGGAGTGGGAGCACAGATACGCAGTATTTT
CASRPPTGSGSTDTQYF
>TRBJ2-3|TRBD2|TRBV29-1|.
TGCAGCGTTGACGGACTAGCGGGGGTCCCCGATACGCAGTATTTT
CSVDGLAGVPDTQYF
>TRBJ2-6|.|TRBV19|.
TGTGCCAGTAGTATAATAGGGCAGGGATCGGCTGGGGCCAACGTCCTGACTTTC
CASSIIGQGSAGANVLTF
>TRBJ2-3|.|TRBV5-1|.
TGCGCCAGCCTATCGGGGAGCCCTGACACAGATACGCAGTATTTT
CASLSGSPDTDTQYF
>TRBJ2-2|.|TRBV19|.
TGTGCCAGTAGTATAGAAGGAGGGACCGGGGAGCTGTTTTTT
CASSIEGGTGELFF
>TRBJ2-7|TRBD1|TRBV7-2|.
TGTGCCAGCAGCTTAAACACCCCATGGACAGGGGATAGCGAGCAGTACTTC
CASSLNTPWTGDSEQYF
>TRBJ1-1|TRBD1|TRBV5-1|.
TGCGCCAGCAGCTTGGGGACAGGGGACCCGACCAGGAACACTGAAGCTTTCTTT
CASSLGTGDPTRNTEAFF
>TRBJ2-4|.|TRBV13|.
TGTGCCAGCAGCGGTGTAGGGGAAGAGGCCAAAAACATTCAGTACTTC
CASSGVGEEAKNIQYF
>TRBJ1-2|TRBD1|TRBV4-1|.
TGCGCCAGCAGCCAAGAACAGGGGGCGGGAGGCTACACCTTC
CASSQEQGAGGYTF
>TRBJ1-3|.|TRBV11-2|few
TGTGCCAGCAGCGCCACCGGCTCTGGAAACACCATATATTTT
CASSATGSGNTIYF
>TRBJ2-5|.|TRBV28|.
TGTGCCAGCAGTTTAGATGGGGCCCGGGAGACCCAGTACTTC
CASSLDGARETQYF
>TRBJ1-5|TRBD1|TRBV7-8|few
TGTGCCAGCAGCTTATTTGGCAGGGGGGAAATTTATAGCAATCAGCCCCAGCATTTT
CASSLFGRGEIYSNQPQHF
>TRBJ2-1|.|TRBV9|.
TGTGCCAGCAGCGTAGGTCTGCTGACATGGAATGAGCAGTTCTTC
CASSVGLLTWNEQFF
>TRBJ1-2|.|TRBV20-1|.
TGCAGTGCTAGTGGGGGCGGGAGACACTATGGCTACACCTTC
CSASGGGRHYGYTF
>TRBJ2-5|.|TRBV7-9|few
TGTGCCAGCAGCCCCACTGAGGGGGGGGAGACCCAGTACTTC
CASSPTEGGETQYF
>TRBJ2-1|TRBD2|TRBV11-3|.
TGTGCCAGCAGCTTTGGGCGGGGGGGATCCTACAATGAGCAGTTCTTC
CASSFGRGGSYNEQFF
>TRBJ2-1|TRBD2|TRBV5-1|.
TGCGCCAGCAGCTTGGAGGGACTAGCGGGGGCTTTTAATGAGCAGTTCTTC
CASSLEGLAGAFNEQFF
>TRBJ2-7|.|TRBV30|.
TGTGCCTGGAGCCACAGCCCCTCCTACGAGCAGTACTTC
CAWSHSPSYEQYF
>TRBJ2-7|.|TRBV27|.
TGTGCCAGCAGTTTATCTGACAGGACCTACGAGCAGTACTTC
CASSLSDRTYEQYF
>TRBJ1-1|.|TRBV6-2/TRBV6-3|few
TGTGCCAGCAGCCGCCCACCTTTAACCGGGGGCGCGGGGGCCACTGAAGCTTTCTTT
CASSRPPLTGGAGATEAFF
>TRBJ2-1|.|TRBV30|.
TGTGCCTCCGGGGGAGACCTCTACAATGAGCAGTTCTTC
CASGGDLYNEQFF
>TRBJ1-6|TRBD1|TRBV7-6|few
TGTGCCAGCAGCTTAGGGGGGACAGTCTCTTCACCCCTCCACTTT
CASSLGGTVSSPLHF
>TRBJ1-1|TRBD1|TRBV14|many
TGTGCCAGCACCAGGAACAGGGGATCTGAAGCTTTCTTT
CASTRNRGSEAFF
>TRBJ2-5|.|TRBV18|.
TGTGCCAGCTCACCACCCGGTCGGCAAGAGACCCAGTACTTC
CASSPPGRQETQYF
>TRBJ2-1|TRBD2|TRBV9|.
TGTGCCAGCAGTACCGGACTAGCCCCAAATGAGCAGTTCTTC
CASSTGLAPNEQFF
>TRBJ1-1|.|TRBV24-1|once
TGTGCCACCAGTGATTTTAGTAGTAAGATCCTACTGAACACTGAAGCTTTCTTT
CATSDFSSKILLNTEAFF
>TRBJ2-3|.|TRBV21-1|.
TGTGCCACGACTACTAGCACAGATACGCAGTATTTT
CATTTSTDTQYF
>TRBJ2-2|TRBD1|TRBV7-3|.
TGTGCCAGCAGCTTAACCGGGACAGGGTTAGGGACCGGGGAGCTGTTTTTT
CASSLTGTGLGTGELFF
>TRBJ1-2|.|TRBV21-1|.
TGTGCCAGCAGCAAAAGTGCACAGGGATGGGGATGCTACACCTTC
CASSKSAQGWGCYTF